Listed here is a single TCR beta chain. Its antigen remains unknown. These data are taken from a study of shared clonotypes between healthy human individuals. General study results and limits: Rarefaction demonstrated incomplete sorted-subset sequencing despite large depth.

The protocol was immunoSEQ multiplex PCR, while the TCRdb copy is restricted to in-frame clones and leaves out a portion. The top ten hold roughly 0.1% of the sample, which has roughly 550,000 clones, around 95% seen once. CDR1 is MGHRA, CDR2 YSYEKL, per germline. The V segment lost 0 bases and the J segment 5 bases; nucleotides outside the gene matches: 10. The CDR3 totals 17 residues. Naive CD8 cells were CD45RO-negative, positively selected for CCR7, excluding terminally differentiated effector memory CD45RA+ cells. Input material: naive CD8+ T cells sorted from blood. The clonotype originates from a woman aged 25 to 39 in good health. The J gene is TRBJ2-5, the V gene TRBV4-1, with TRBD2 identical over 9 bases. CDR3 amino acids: CASSQETLAGGGETQYF. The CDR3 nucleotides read TGCGCCAGCAGCCAAGAAACCTTGGCGGGAGGGGGGGAGACCCAGTACTTC.